Below, one T cell receptor (beta chain) is given with its context. Its antigen is unidentified. The source of the sample is a study of T cell repertoires in cytomegalovirus infection. The wider study: Peptides in the study included HLA-C-restricted and HLA-B-restricted CMV epitopes. Evidence of both CMV infection and a matching HLA type came from public TCR beta signatures.

The CDR3 length is 13 residues. Looked up from germline, CDR1 is MNHNY and CDR2 is SVGAGI (reference sequence). Trimming left V 0 bases short and J 6 bases short, with 8 bases between. TCRdb passed the reads through MiXCR, listing each CDR3 protein once. The table has about 740,000 distinct CDR3 sequences, roughly a third seen once; the top ten hold about 20%. Overall study results and limits: Clonotype analysis showed dominance of the ex vivo response by HLA-C-restricted CMV-specific TCR beta clonotypes. CMV carriers having the relevant HLA were flagged by cumulative public TCR beta family frequency.

The sample consisted of cultured PBMCs, taken from culture after CMV antigen stimulation. This TCR was recovered from a human donor in good health (CMV status not recorded). Some clones in this sample may be carry-over from other donors' samples. The chain joins TRBV6-6 to TRBJ1-2; D is possibly TRBD1 (5 bases). The CDR3 sequence is CASSYSGGDGYTF. CDR3 DNA: TGTGCCAGCAGTTACTCGGGAGGGGATGGCTACACCTTC.